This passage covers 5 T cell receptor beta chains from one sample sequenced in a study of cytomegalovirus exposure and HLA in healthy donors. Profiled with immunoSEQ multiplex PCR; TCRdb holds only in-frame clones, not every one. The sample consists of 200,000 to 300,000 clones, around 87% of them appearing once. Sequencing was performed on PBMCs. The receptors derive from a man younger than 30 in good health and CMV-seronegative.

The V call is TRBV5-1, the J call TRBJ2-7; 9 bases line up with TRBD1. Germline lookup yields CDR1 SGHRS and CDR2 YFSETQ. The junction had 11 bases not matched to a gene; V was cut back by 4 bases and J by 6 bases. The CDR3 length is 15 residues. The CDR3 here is CASSHTGGGGAEQYF. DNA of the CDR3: TGCGCCAGCAGCCATACAGGGGGCGGAGGGGCCGAGCAGTACTTC.

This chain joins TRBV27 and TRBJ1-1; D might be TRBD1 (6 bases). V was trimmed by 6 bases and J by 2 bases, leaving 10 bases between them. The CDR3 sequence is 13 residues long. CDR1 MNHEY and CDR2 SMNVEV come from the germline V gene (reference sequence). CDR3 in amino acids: CASRPGVNTEAFF. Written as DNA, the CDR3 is TGTGCCAGCAGACCAGGGGTTAACACTGAAGCTTTCTTT.

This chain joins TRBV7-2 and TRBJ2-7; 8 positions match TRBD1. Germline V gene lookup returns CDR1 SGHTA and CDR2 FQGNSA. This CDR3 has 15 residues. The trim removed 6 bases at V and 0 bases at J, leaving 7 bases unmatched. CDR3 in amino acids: CASRKDRESSYEQYF. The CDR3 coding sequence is TGTGCCAGCAGAAAGGACAGGGAGAGCTCCTACGAGCAGTACTTC.

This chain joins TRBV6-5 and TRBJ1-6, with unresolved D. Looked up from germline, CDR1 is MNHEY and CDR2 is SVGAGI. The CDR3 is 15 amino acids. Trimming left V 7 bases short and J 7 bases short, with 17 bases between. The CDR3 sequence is CASTLNSQTNSPLHF. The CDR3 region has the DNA TGTGCCAGCACCCTAAACAGCCAAACGAATTCACCCCTCCACTTT.

The CDR3 loop reads CASSLRTPSTDTQYF. CDR3 DNA sequence: TGCGCCAGCAGCTTGAGGACACCTAGCACAGATACGCAGTATTTT. The J gene is TRBJ2-3, the V gene TRBV5-1; tentatively, D is TRBD1 (5 bases). Germline V gene data show CDR1 as SGHRS and CDR2 as YFSETQ. Trimming cost V 1 base and J 0 bases, with 9 bases left between them. The CDR3 totals 15 residues.